Each of the 15 T cell receptor beta chains below was sequenced from the same sample in a study of glioma-infiltrating T cells after dendritic cell vaccination. Assay used: immunoSEQ multiplex PCR; TCRdb lists only in-frame clones, some missing. The sample lists almost 90,000 clones, around 83% occurring once. Described time point: after dendritic cell vaccination, including at tumor progression/relapse. The specimen comprised blood, sampled after dendritic cell vaccination. These receptors were taken from a human donor with glioblastoma.

The chain employs TRBV15 and TRBJ1-2; D gene unclear. The germline V gene encodes CDR1 LNHNV and CDR2 YYDKDF (reference sequence). This CDR3 is built from 13 residues. The V and J ends lost 0 bases and 8 bases respectively, with 10 bases between them. The CDR3 region is CATSRDQEEGYTF. The CDR3 DNA is TGTGCCACCAGCAGAGATCAGGAGGAGGGCTACACCTTC.

The chain combines TRBV5-6 with TRBJ2-7; D is perhaps TRBD2 (6 bases). The CDR3 covers 15 residues. With 4 bases removed from V and 0 bases from J, the gap between germline ends came to 14 bases. The germline CDR1 and CDR2 sequences are SGHDT and YYEEEE. This chain's CDR3 is CASSLWRGASYEQYF. As DNA, the CDR3 is TGTGCCAGCAGCCTATGGAGGGGTGCCTCCTACGAGCAGTACTTC.

The chain links TRBV5-1 to TRBJ2-5; D perhaps matches TRBD1 (6 bases). CDR1 is SGHRS and CDR2 is YFSETQ in the germline V gene. The ends were cut back, 4 bases at V and 5 bases at J, with 18 bases in the middle. This CDR3 comprises 15 residues. Written as DNA, the CDR3 is TGCGCCAGCAGCCCCCGGACCACAGGGATCGAGACCCAGTACTTC. Protein product: CASSPRTTGIETQYF.

V is TRBV21-1 and J is TRBJ1-5. TRBV21-1 is a pseudogene locus. The CDR3 contains 11 residues. CDR3 protein: CAGPGGQPQHF. CDR3 nucleotides: TGTGCTGGACCCGGGGGTCAGCCCCAGCATTTT.

A word on this clone: A junction end diverges from the germline sequence, so it may reflect a read error. The chain employs TRBV15 and TRBJ2-1, with 10 bases fitting TRBD2. The CDR3 extends over 14 amino acids. CDR1 and CDR2 (germline): LNHNV, YYDKDF (reference sequence). The CDR3 DNA reads TGTGCCACCAGGAGAGCGGGGGGGCGGAATGAGCAGTTCTTC. It is translated as CATRRAGGRNEQFF.

CDR3 residues: CASSPPNRYEQYF. The CDR3 DNA sequence: TGTGCCAGCAGCCCCCCCAATAGATACGAGCAGTACTTC. The chain is built from TRBV7-9 and TRBJ2-7; D gene ambiguous. Germline V gene data show CDR1 as SEHNR and CDR2 as FQNEAQ (reference sequence). There are 13 residues in the CDR3. Trimming pared 5 bases from V and 4 bases from J, leaving 12 bases between.

The J gene is TRBJ1-6, the V gene TRBV10-1; perhaps TRBD1 as D (6 bases). The CDR3 sequence is 13 residues long. Germline CDR1 WNHNN, CDR2 SYGVQD (reference sequence). Trimming removed 9 bases at V and 8 bases at J, with 14 bases between. The CDR3 spells CARNLRGYSPLHF. In DNA form, the CDR3 reads TGCGCCAGAAACCTCAGGGGATATTCACCCCTCCACTTT.

The chain couples TRBV6-6 to TRBJ1-2; 8 bases line up with TRBD1. This CDR3 region has 14 residues. Unmatched junction bases numbered 11, after V lost 7 bases and J lost 7 bases. Germline assignment: CDR1 MNHNY and CDR2 SVGAGI (reference sequence). CDR3 bases: TGTGCCAGCACCATGACAGGGGATTGGTCTGGCTACACCTTC. It encodes CASTMTGDWSGYTF.

The chain couples TRBV7-6 to TRBJ1-1; TRBD1 matches at 7 bases. Per the germline V gene, CDR1 is SGHVS and CDR2 is FNYEAQ. The V gene end was trimmed by 8 bases and the J gene end by 3 bases; junction bases not matched to a gene: 6. There are 13 residues in the CDR3. Written as DNA, the CDR3 is TGTGCCAGCGCCGACAGGGAGTACACTGAAGCTTTCTTT. This gives the protein CASADREYTEAFF.

This clone was counted a single time. This chain connects TRBV5-1 to TRBJ2-1; TRBD2 matches at 7 bases. The CDR3 spans 17 residues. Trimming took 4 bases from V and 10 from J; bases not matched to a gene: 20. The V gene's germline CDR1 is SGHRS and CDR2 YFSETQ. The CDR3 loop reads CASSKFAGTTPGQEQFF. The CDR3 nucleotides are TGCGCCAGCAGCAAGTTTGCCGGGACTACCCCTGGTCAGGAGCAGTTCTTC.

This chain joins TRBV29-1 and TRBJ2-7, with D maybe TRBD2 (6 bases). The germline gives CDR1 SQVTM, CDR2 ANQGSEA. V was clipped by 3 bases and J by 12 bases, with 15 bases between them. CDR3 size: 11 residues. In DNA, the CDR3 is TGCAGCGTTGACAATCAGGGACTCAGGTACTTC. As protein: CSVDNQGLRYF.

The chain couples TRBV7-2 to TRBJ1-2, with D possibly being TRBD1 (5 bases). The CDR3 runs 14 residues. Germline assignment: CDR1 SGHTA and CDR2 FQGNSA. V dropped 5 bases and J dropped 4 bases, with 14 bases sitting between them. The CDR3: CASSPTSGVYGYTF. The CDR3 coding sequence is TGTGCCAGCAGCCCAACGTCGGGGGTCTATGGCTACACCTTC. The full variable domain, its missing parts supplied by reference TRBV7-2 and TRBJ1-2, is GAGVSQSPSNKVTEKGKDVELRCDPISGHTALYWYRQSLGQGLEFLIYFQGNSAPDKSGLPSDRFSAERTGGSVSTLTIQRTQQEDSAVYLCASSPTSGVYGYTFGSGTRLTVV.

The chain uses TRBV5-5 and TRBJ2-7; tentatively, D is TRBD1 (5 bases). The germline V and J ends were trimmed by 1 base and 4 bases, with 9 bases remaining between them. From germline, CDR1 is SGHKS and CDR2 YYEKEE (reference sequence). The CDR3 is 13 residues long. CDR3 nucleotide sequence: TGTGCCAGCAGCTTGACGCCAGGGTACGAGCAGTACTTC. Its translation: CASSLTPGYEQYF. Together with reference TRBV5-5 and TRBJ2-7, the CDR3 gives the full variable domain: DAGVTQSPTHLIKTRGQQVTLRCSPISGHKSVSWYQQVLGQGPQFIFQYYEKEERGRGNFPDRFSARQFPNYSSELNVNALLLGDSALYLCASSLTPGYEQYFGPGTRLTVT.

This clone was counted between two and nine times. This chain links TRBV15 with TRBJ1-4; 7 nucleotides match TRBD1. The CDR3 has 16 amino acids. With V trimmed by 4 bases and J by 7 bases, 12 bases remained unmatched. Per germline, CDR1 LNHNV and CDR2 YYDKDF (reference sequence). In DNA form, the CDR3 reads TGTGCCACCAGCATCCAGGGGGACACAATACTTGAAAAACTGTTTTTT. This encodes CATSIQGDTILEKLFF.

The V call is TRBV7-6, the J call TRBJ1-3; D perhaps matches TRBD1 (6 bases). V lost 5 bases, J lost 2 bases, and 10 bases lay in between. This CDR3 is 14 amino acids long. CDR1 and CDR2 from the germline V gene are SGHVS and FNYEAQ. The DNA of the CDR3 is TGTGCCAGCAGCCAACAGGGAACTGGAAACACCATATATTTT. It codes for CASSQQGTGNTIYF.